The TCR beta chain described here comes from a study of sequential checkpoint blockade in melanoma. The germline V gene has CDR1 LGHNA and CDR2 YSLEER. Unmatched junction bases numbered 3, after V lost 3 bases and J lost 2 bases. This CDR3 has 15 amino acids. Treatment meaning: randomized to nivolumab then ipilimumab (arm A) or the reverse (arm B). TCRdb's copy holds only in-frame clones and misses some; the assay was immunoSEQ multiplex PCR. Of 25,000 to 35,000 clones in the sample, roughly 89% were seen once. This specimen consisted of CD8+ T cells sorted from blood (inferred from file names), obtained from a patient given nivolumab and ipilimumab in sequence. V is TRBV4-3 and J is TRBJ1-4; the match to TRBD1 covers 7 bases. The origin of this receptor is a human donor with melanoma. The CDR3 loop reads CASSHSRGTNEKLFF. The CDR3 bases are TGCGCCAGCAGCCACTCCAGGGGGACTAATGAAAAACTGTTTTTT.